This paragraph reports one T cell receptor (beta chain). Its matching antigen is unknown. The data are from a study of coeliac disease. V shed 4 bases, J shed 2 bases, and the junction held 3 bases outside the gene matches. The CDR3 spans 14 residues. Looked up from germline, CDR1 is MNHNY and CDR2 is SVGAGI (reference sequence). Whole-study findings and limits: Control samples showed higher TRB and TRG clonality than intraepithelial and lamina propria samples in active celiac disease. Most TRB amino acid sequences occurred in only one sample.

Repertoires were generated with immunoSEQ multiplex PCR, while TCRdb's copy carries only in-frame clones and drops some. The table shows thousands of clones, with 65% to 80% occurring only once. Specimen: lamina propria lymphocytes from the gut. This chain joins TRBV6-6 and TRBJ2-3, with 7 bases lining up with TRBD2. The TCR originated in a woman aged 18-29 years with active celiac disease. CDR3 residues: CASSWTRLTDTQYF. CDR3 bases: TGTGCCAGCAGTTGGACTAGGCTCACAGATACGCAGTATTTT.